The next 3 T cell receptor beta chains were all read from a single sample in a study of post-analysis software for immune sequencing data. Study-wide results and caveats: TRBV5-6, TRBV5-1 and TRBV20-1 belonged to a set of a handful of TRBV segments that were more frequent in patients than controls.

Their specific antigens are unknown. TCR beta cDNA libraries had unique molecular identifiers. A single record per CDR3 protein comes from TCRdb applying MiXCR to the PCR reads. Altogether some 890,000 distinct CDR3 sequences are present, 53% being singletons, with the ten largest covering under 6%. Sample: blood. The receptors derive from a girl aged 10 to 17 with multiple sclerosis.

This clonotype was found a few times. V usage is TRBV20-1 and J usage is TRBJ2-5; a possible D gene is TRBD1 (6 bases). CDR3 length: 13 amino acids. The V and J ends lost 2 bases and 11 bases respectively, with 18 bases between them. Germline V gene lookup returns CDR1 DFQATT and CDR2 SNEGSKA (reference sequence). This chain's CDR3 is CSARPTGLWEQYF. The CDR3 DNA follows: TGCAGTGCTAGACCCACAGGGCTGTGGGAGCAGTACTTC.

The gene calls are TRBV7-9 and TRBJ1-5, with 8 bases that match TRBD1. Germline trimming cut 1 base from V and 5 bases from J; bases unmatched to any gene: 7. CDR3 size: 16 residues. From germline, CDR1 is SEHNR and CDR2 FQNEAQ (reference sequence). CDR3 sequence: CASSLVSWDRYQPQHF. In nucleotides, the CDR3 is TGTGCCAGCAGCTTAGTGAGTTGGGACAGGTATCAGCCCCAGCATTTT. Looking up the rest from reference TRBV7-9 and TRBJ1-5 gives the full variable domain: DTGVSQNPRHKITKRGQNVTFRCDPISEHNRLYWYRQTLGQGPEFLTYFQNEAQLEKSRLLSDRFSAERPKGSFSTLEIQRTEQGDSAMYLCASSLVSWDRYQPQHFGDGTRLSIL.

The rearrangement joins TRBV5-1 to TRBJ2-5; TRBD1 agrees at 9 bases. Gene TRBJ2-7 matches the end of the DNA better, so the J call may be wrong. This CDR3 contains 16 residues. Germline V gene data show CDR1 as SGHRS and CDR2 as YFSETQ. CDR3 in DNA: TGCGCCAGCAGCTCTGGACAGGGGAATCTTGGCTACGAGCAGTACTTC. Its translation is CASSSGQGNLGYEQYF.